This T cell receptor beta chain derives from a study of shared clonotypes between healthy human individuals. Overall study: Donors consisted of a couple of women and a few men between 18 and 49.

General study points: Naive subsets generally had larger estimated richness than memory subsets.

This clone is a singleton in its sample. Its antigen is unknown. Profiling relied on immunoSEQ multiplex PCR, and the TCRdb table lists in-frame clones only, not all of them. Here the sample spans more than 2,000,000 clones, approximately 93% being singletons. The CDR3 length is 11 residues. Germline lookup yields CDR1 MNHEY and CDR2 SVGAGI. V lost 11 bases and J 0 bases, leaving 6 bases between the germline ends. Free of recent acute infections or vaccinations, the donors were healthy HIV-negative adults. The J gene is TRBJ2-3, the V gene TRBV6-5; no firm D call. This sequence was found in a man between 18 and 35 years old in good health. Some clones in this sample may be carry-over from other donors' samples. The sample was naive CD4+ T cells from PBMCs. Noted subset: CD45RA+ positively selected. Here the CDR3 reads CAVSSTDTQYF. The CDR3 region has the DNA TGTGCCGTCAGTAGCACAGATACGCAGTATTTT.